The entry that follows covers one T cell receptor (beta chain) sequence. The data were obtained in a study of blood T cell repertoires in COVID-19. Here immunoSEQ multiplex PCR was the method, and the copy in TCRdb shows in-frame clones only, minus some. The table records under 200,000 clones, more than 70% of them present only once. The CDR3 spans 14 residues. The germline V gene encodes CDR1 SGHAT and CDR2 FQNNGV. V lost 2 bases and J lost 6; bases outside the gene matches: 4. Individuals drawn from 24 US areas were roughly 18 to 100 years old. Allocation to cohorts depended on clinical history reported by the participants.

The receptor comes from a man aged 40-49 years with acute COVID-19. The chain has TRBV11-2 and TRBJ2-7, with TRBD2 matching 10 bases. Specimen: PBMCs or T cells enriched from blood (not recorded which). CDR3: CASSLKGLAAEQYF. CDR3 DNA: TGTGCCAGCAGCTTAAAAGGACTAGCGGCCGAGCAGTACTTC.